The clone carrying this T cell receptor (beta chain) occurred once. Antigen unknown. A read error is possible here, since a much larger clone lies one base away. The data originate from a study of T cells after yellow fever vaccination. Germline V gene lookup returns CDR1 SGHTA and CDR2 FQGNSA. This CDR3 comprises 13 residues. J was trimmed by 4 bases and V by 8 bases; bases with no gene match: 7. Findings and limits, study-wide: FACS-sorted repertoires could contain abundant clonotypes contaminating from the bulk population.

TCRdb passed the 5' RACE reads through MiXCR, listing each CDR3 protein once. The table has some 110,000 distinct CDR3 sequences, around 7.2% seen once. This receptor was taken from a man between 18 and 29 years old who received the YFV17D yellow fever vaccine. The gene calls are TRBV7-2 and TRBJ2-5; 7 bases match TRBD1. The sequenced sample was CD4+ T cells sorted from PBMCs, obtained around 45 days after the first yellow fever vaccination. The CDR3 DNA sequence: TGTGCCAGCGCTCAGACAGGGATAGAGACCCAGTACTTC. This encodes CASAQTGIETQYF.